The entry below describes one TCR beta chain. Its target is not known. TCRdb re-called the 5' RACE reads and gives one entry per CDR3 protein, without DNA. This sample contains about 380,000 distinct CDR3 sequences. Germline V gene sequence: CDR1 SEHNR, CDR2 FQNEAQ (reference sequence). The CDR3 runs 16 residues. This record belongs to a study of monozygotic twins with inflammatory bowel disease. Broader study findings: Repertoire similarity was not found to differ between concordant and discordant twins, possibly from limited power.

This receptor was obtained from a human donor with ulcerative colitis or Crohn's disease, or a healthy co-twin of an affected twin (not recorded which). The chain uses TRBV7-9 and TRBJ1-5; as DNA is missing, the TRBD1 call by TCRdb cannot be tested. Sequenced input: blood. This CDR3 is CASGRSFTGGNQPQHF.